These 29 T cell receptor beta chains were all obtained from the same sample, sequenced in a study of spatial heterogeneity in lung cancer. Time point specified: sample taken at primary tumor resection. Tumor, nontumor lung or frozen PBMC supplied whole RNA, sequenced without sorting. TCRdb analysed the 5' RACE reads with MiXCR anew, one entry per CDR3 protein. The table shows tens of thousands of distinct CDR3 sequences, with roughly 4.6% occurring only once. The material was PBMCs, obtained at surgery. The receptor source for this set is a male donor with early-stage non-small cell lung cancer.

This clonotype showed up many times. The CDR3 DNA is TGTGCCAGCACCCAGGACAGGGCGAACACTGAAGCTTTCTTT. This translates into CASTQDRANTEAFF. The gene calls are TRBV12-3 or TRBV12-4 and TRBJ1-1; TRBD1 matches 8 bases. This CDR3 is built from 14 residues. After removal of 7 bases from V and 1 base from J, the junction contained 5 bases not matched to a gene.

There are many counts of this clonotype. The CDR3 DNA follows: TGCAGCGTTGAAGATCGACTAGATACGCAGTATTTT. Translating it yields CSVEDRLDTQYF. The J gene is TRBJ2-3, the V gene TRBV29-1; unclear D gene. V lost 0 bases and J 5 bases, leaving 6 bases between the germline ends. The germline V gene encodes CDR1 SQVTM and CDR2 ANQGSEA. The CDR3 consists of 12 residues.

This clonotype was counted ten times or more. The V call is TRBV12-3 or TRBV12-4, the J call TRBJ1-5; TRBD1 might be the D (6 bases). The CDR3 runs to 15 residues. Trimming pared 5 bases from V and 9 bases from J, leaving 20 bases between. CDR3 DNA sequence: TGTGCCAGCAGTGCCCCGGGACAACGAGCGGCGCCCCAGCATTTT. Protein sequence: CASSAPGQRAAPQHF.

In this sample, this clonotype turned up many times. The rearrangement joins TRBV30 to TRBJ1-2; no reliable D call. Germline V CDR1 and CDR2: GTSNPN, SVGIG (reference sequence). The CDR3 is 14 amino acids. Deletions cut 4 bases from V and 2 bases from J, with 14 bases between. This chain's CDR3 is CAWNGQESNYGYTF. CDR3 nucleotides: TGTGCCTGGAACGGGCAGGAATCAAACTATGGCTACACCTTC.

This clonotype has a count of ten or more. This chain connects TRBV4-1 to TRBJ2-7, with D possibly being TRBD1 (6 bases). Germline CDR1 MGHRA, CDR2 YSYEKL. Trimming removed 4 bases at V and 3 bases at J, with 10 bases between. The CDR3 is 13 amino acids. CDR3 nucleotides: TGCGCCAGCAGCCCCACAGGGCTCTACGAGCAGTACTTC. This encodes CASSPTGLYEQYF.

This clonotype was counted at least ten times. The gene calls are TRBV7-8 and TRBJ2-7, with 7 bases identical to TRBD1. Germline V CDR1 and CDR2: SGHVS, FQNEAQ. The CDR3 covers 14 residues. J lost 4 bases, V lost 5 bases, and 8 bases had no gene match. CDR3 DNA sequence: TGTGCCAGCAGCCGCGGACAGGAACGTTACGAGCAGTACTTC. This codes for CASSRGQERYEQYF. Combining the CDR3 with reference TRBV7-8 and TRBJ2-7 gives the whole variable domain GAGVSQSPRYKVAKRGQDVALRCDPISGHVSLFWYQQALGQGPEFLTYFQNEAQLDKSGLPSDRFFAERPEGSVSTLKIQRTQQEDSAVYLCASSRGQERYEQYFGPGTRLTVT.

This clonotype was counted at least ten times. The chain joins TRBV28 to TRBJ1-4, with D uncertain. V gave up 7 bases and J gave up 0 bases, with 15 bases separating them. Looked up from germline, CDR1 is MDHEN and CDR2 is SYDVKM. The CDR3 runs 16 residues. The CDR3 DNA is TGTGCCAGCACATTTCTTACTGGGGCAACTAATGAAAAACTGTTTTTT. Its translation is CASTFLTGATNEKLFF.

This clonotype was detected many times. CDR3 nucleotides: TGCAGTGCTACCCGGGCGATCTCTGGAAACACCATATATTTT. Translated: CSATRAISGNTIYF. V and J are TRBV20-1 and TRBJ1-3; D remains unclear. In germline, CDR1 is DFQATT, CDR2 SNEGSKA (reference sequence). The V gene lost 4 bases and the J gene lost 0 bases, with 10 bases spanning the gap. CDR3 length: 14 amino acids.

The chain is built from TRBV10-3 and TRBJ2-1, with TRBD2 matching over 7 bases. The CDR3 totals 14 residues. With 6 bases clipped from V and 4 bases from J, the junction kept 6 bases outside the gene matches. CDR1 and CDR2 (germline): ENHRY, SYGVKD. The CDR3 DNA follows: TGTGCCATCAGCCAGGGAGGGAGATACAATGAGCAGTTCTTC. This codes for CAISQGGRYNEQFF.

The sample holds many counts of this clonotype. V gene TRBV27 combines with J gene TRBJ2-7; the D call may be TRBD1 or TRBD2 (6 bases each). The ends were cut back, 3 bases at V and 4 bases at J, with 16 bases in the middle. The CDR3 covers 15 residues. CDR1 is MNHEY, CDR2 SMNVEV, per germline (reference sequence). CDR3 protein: CASSFTSGGGYEQYF. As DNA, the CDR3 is TGTGCCAGCAGTTTCACAAGCGGAGGGGGGTACGAGCAGTACTTC.

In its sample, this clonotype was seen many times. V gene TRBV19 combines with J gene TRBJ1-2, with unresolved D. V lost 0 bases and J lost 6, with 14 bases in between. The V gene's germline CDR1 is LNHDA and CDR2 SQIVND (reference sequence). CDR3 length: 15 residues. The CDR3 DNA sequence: TGTGCCAGTAGTATAGATCGGTCCGCTTGGGATGGCTACACCTTC. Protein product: CASSIDRSAWDGYTF.

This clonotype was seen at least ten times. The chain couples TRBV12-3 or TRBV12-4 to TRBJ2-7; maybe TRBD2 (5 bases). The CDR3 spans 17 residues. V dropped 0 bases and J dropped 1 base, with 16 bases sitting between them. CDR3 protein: CASSLAHGEIGSYEQYF. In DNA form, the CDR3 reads TGTGCCAGCAGTTTAGCGCACGGGGAAATAGGGTCCTACGAGCAGTACTTC.

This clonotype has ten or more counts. This chain's CDR3 is CASNRDQDQPQHF. The CDR3 nucleotides are TGTGCCAGCAACAGGGACCAGGATCAGCCCCAGCATTTT. V and J are TRBV2 and TRBJ1-5; tentatively, D is TRBD1 (6 bases). Trimming cost V 7 bases and J 5 bases, with 12 bases left between them. This CDR3 contains 13 residues. Germline values: CDR1 SNHLY, CDR2 FYNNEI.

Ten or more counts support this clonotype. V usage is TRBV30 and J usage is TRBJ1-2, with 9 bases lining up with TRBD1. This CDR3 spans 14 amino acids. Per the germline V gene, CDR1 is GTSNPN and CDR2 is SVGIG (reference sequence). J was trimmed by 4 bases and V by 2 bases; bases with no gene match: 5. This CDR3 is CAWSRQGGGYGYTF. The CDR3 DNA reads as TGTGCCTGGAGTCGACAGGGGGGCGGCTATGGCTACACCTTC. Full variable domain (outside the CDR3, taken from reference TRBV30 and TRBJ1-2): SQTIHQWPATLVQPVGSPLSLECTVEGTSNPNLYWYRQAAGRGLQLLFYSVGIGQISSEVPQNLSASRPQDRQFILSSKKLLLSDSGFYLCAWSRQGGGYGYTFGSGTRLTVV.

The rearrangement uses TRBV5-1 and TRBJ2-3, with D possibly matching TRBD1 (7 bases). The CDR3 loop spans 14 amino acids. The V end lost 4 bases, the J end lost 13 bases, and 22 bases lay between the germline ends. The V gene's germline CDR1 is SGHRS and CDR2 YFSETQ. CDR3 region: CASSPGTVGTHEYF. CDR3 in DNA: TGCGCCAGCAGCCCGGGGACAGTAGGGACTCACGAGTATTTT.

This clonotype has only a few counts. CDR3 nucleotides: TGTGCCAGCAGCTCGCCTGAGTATAATTCACCCCTCCACTTT. Translated, it gives CASSSPEYNSPLHF. J is TRBJ1-6 and V is TRBV12-3 or TRBV12-4; D is uncertain. The V end was cut by 6 bases, the J end by 4 bases, with 10 bases between. CDR3 length equals 14 residues.

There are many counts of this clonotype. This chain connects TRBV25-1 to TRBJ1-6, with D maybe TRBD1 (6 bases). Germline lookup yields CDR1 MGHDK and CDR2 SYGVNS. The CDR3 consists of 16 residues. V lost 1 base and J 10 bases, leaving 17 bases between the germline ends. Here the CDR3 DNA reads TGTGCCAGCAGTGAATGGGGGGCAGGGGCCGACTCACCCCTCCACTTT. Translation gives CASSEWGAGADSPLHF.

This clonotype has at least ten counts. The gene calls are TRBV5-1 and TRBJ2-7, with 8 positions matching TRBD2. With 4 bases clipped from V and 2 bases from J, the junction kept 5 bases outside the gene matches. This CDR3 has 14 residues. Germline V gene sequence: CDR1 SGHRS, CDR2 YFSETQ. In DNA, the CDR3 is TGCGCCAGCAGCAAGGGACTAGTCACCTACGAGCAGTACTTC. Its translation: CASSKGLVTYEQYF.

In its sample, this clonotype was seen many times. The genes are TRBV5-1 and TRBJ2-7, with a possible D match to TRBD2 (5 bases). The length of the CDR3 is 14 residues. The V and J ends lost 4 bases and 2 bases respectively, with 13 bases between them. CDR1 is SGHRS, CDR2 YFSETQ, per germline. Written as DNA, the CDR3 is TGCGCCAGCAGCGTACTAGGTATACCCTACGAGCAGTACTTC. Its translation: CASSVLGIPYEQYF.

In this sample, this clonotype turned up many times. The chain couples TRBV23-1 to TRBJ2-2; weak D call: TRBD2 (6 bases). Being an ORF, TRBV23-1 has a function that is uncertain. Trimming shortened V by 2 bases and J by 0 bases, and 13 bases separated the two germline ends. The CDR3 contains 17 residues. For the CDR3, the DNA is TGCGCCAGCAGTCAAGATAGGAAGCGGGCGAACACCGGGGAGCTGTTTTTT. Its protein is CASSQDRKRANTGELFF.

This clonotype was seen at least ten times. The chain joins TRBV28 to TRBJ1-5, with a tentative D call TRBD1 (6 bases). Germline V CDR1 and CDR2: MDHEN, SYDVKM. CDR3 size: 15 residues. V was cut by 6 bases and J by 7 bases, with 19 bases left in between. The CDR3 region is CASRGGTSGGQPQHF. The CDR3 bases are TGTGCCAGCAGAGGCGGGACAAGTGGGGGGCAGCCCCAGCATTTT.

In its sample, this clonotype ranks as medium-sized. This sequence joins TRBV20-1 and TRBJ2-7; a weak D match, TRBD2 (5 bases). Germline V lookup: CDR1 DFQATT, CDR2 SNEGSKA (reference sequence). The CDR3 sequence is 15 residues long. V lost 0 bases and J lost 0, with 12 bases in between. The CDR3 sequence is CSARERVLLSYEQYF. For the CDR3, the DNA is TGCAGTGCTAGAGAGCGGGTGCTTCTCTCCTACGAGCAGTACTTC.

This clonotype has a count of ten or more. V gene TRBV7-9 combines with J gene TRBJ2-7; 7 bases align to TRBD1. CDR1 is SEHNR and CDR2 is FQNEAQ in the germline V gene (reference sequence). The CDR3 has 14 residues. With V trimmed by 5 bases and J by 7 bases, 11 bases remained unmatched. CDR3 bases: TGTGCCAGCAGCCCCACCAGGACAGGCTGGGAGCAGTACTTC. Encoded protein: CASSPTRTGWEQYF.

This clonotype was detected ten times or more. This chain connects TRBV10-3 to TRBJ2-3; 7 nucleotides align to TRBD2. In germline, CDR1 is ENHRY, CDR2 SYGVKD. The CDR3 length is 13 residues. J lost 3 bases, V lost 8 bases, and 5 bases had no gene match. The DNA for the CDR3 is TGTGCCATCGGGGCTAGCGGTACAGATACGCAGTATTTT. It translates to CAIGASGTDTQYF.

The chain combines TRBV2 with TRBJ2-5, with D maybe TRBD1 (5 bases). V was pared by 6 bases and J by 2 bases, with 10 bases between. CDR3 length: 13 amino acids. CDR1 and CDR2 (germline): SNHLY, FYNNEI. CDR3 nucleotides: TGTGCCAGCAGGTTAGACAGACAAGAGACCCAGTACTTC. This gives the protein CASRLDRQETQYF.

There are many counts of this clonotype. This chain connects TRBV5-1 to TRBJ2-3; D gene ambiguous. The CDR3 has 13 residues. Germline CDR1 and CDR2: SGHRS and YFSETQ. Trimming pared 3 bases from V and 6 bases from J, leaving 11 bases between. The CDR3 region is CASSSGSGDTQYF. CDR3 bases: TGCGCCAGCAGCTCGGGTTCCGGGGATACGCAGTATTTT.

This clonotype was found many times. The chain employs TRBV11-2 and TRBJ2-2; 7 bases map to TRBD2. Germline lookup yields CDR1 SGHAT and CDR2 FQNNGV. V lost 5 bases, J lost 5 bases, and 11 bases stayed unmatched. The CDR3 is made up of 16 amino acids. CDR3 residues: CASSPPSGGSTGELFF. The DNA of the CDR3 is TGTGCCAGCAGCCCCCCCTCGGGCGGGAGTACCGGGGAGCTGTTTTTT. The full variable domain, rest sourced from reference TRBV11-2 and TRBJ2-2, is EAGVAQSPRYKIIEKRQSVAFWCNPISGHATLYWYQQILGQGPKLLIQFQNNGVVDDSQLPKDRFSAERLKGVDSTLKIQPAKLEDSAVYLCASSPPSGGSTGELFFGEGSRLTVL.

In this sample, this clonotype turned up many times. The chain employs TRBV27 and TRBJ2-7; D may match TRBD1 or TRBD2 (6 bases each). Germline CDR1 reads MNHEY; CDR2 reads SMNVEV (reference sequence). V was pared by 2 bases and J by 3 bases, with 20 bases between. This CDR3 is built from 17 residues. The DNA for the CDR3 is TGTGCCAGCAGTTTAGTGGGGGGCCGCCCCACCTACTACGAGCAGTACTTC. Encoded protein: CASSLVGGRPTYYEQYF.

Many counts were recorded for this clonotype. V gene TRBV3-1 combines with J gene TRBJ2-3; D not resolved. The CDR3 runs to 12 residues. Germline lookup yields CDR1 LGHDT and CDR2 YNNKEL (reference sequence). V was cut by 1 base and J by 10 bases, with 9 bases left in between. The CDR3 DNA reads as TGTGCCAGCAGCCAAGCTTTCAATGCGCAGTATTTT. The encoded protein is CASSQAFNAQYF.